This TCR beta chain appears in the sequencing data of a study of blood T cell repertoires in COVID-19. Authors' methods: Estimates of nucleated cell counts were drawn from the amplification of reference gene primers. The assay was immunoSEQ multiplex PCR, and TCRdb's table has in-frame clones only and misses some. That table gives V, J and clone size, and the DNA gave D and trimming. The repertoire holds about 190,000 clones, with approximately 90% as singletons. Sequencing was carried out using peripheral blood. This clonotype was sampled from a man aged 50-59 years with acute or convalescent COVID-19.

CDR3 nucleotide sequence: TGTGCCAGTAAGCACCGGGACAGGGCAGCAGATACGCAGTATTTT. As protein: CASKHRDRAADTQYF. The gene calls are TRBV19 and TRBJ2-3, with TRBD1 matching over 9 bases. J was trimmed by 4 bases and V by 7 bases; bases with no gene match: 9. Germline V gene sequence: CDR1 LNHDA, CDR2 SQIVND (reference sequence). The CDR3 totals 15 residues.